This T cell receptor (beta chain) was found in a study of T cell repertoires in cytomegalovirus infection. General study points: HLA-C-restricted TCR beta clonotypes specific for CMV led the ex vivo response.

From the reads, TCRdb called clonotypes with MiXCR, one entry per CDR3 protein. The data hold approximately 89,000 distinct CDR3 sequences, with 20% to 30% observed a single time. CDR1 is SSHAT, CDR2 FNYEAQ, per germline (reference sequence). The CDR3 spans 12 residues. The V end lost 5 bases, the J end lost 5 bases, and 7 bases lay between the germline ends. This clonotype was observed many times. Its target is unknown. Source: CD8+ T cells from cultured PBMCs, taken from culture after CMV antigen stimulation. The chain links TRBV7-7 to TRBJ1-5, with D hard to call. The receptor's source is a human donor in good health (CMV status not recorded). Some clones in this sample may be carry-over from other donors' samples. This CDR3 is CASSECDQPQHF. CDR3 in DNA: TGTGCCAGCAGCGAATGCGATCAGCCCCAGCATTTT.